This T cell receptor (beta chain) was identified during a study of T cell responses to AZD1222 COVID-19 vaccine. The assay was immunoSEQ multiplex PCR, and TCRdb's table has in-frame clones only and misses some. The data hold some 130,000 clones, with around 90% observed a single time. The CDR3 length is 16 residues. Germline trimming cut 0 bases from V and 4 bases from J; bases unmatched to any gene: 8. Per the germline V gene, CDR1 is MNHEY and CDR2 is SVGEGT. The rearrangement links TRBV6-2 or TRBV6-3 to TRBJ2-5; TRBD2 matches at 7 bases. The receptor comes from an adult who received the AZD1222 COVID-19 vaccine. Here the sequenced sample was peripheral blood, taken 28 days after the second AZD1222 dose. The DNA for the CDR3 is TGTGCCAGCAGTTACTCGAAACGCCAGCGGGGAGAGACCCAGTACTTC. Amino acids: CASSYSKRQRGETQYF.